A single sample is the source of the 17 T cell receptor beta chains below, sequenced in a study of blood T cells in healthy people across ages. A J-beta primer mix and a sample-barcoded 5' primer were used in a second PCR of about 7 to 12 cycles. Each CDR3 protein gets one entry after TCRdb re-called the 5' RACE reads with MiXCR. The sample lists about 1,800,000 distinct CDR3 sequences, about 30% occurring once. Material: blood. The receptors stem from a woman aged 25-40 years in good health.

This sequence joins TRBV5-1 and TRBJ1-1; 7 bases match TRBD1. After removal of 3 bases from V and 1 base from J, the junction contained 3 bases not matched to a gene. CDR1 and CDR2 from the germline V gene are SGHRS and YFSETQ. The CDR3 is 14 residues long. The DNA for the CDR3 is TGCGCCAGCAGCTACACAGGGGCGAACACTGAAGCTTTCTTT. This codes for CASSYTGANTEAFF. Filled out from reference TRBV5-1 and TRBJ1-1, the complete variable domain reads KAGVTQTPRYLIKTRGQQVTLSCSPISGHRSVSWYQQTPGQGLQFLFEYFSETQRNKGNFPGRFSGRQFSNSRSEMNVSTLELGDSALYLCASSYTGANTEAFFGQGTRLTVV.

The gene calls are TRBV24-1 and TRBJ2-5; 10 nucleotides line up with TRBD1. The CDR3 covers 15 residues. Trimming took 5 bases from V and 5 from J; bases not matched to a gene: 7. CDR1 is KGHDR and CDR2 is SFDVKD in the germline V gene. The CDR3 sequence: CATSVFDRGQETQYF. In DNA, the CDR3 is TGTGCCACCAGTGTATTCGACAGGGGGCAGGAGACCCAGTACTTC.

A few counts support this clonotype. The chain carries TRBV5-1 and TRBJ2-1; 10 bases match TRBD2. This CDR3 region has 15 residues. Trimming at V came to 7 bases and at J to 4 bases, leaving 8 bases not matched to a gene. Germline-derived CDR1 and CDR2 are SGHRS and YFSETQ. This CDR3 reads CASRRVAGGYNEQFF. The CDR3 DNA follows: TGCGCCAGCCGGAGGGTAGCGGGGGGATACAATGAGCAGTTCTTC.

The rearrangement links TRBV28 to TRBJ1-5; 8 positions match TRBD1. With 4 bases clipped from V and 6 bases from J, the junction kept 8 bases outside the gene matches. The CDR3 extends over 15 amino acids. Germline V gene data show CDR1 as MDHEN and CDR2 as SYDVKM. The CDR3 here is CASSSGAGGSQPQHF. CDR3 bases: TGTGCCAGCAGTTCAGGGGCAGGGGGCAGTCAGCCCCAGCATTTT. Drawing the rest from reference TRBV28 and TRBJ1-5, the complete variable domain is DVKVTQSSRYLVKRTGEKVFLECVQDMDHENMFWYRQDPGLGLRLIYFSYDVKMKEKGDIPEGYSVSREKKERFSLILESASTNQTSMYLCASSSGAGGSQPQHFGDGTRLSIL.

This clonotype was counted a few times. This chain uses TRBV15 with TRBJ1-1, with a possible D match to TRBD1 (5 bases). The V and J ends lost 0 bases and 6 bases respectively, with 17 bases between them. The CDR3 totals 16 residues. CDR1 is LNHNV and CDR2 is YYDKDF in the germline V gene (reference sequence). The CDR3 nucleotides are TGTGCCACCAGCAGAGATCGGCTGCTCTCGGGGCCTGAAGCTTTCTTT. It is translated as CATSRDRLLSGPEAFF.

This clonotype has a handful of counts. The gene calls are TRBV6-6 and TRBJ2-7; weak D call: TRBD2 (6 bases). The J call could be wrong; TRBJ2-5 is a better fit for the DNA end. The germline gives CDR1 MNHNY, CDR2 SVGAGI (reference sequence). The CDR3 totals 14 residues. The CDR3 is CASRPLTSPETQYF. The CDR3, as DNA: TGTGCCAGCAGACCCCTGACTAGTCCCGAGACCCAGTACTTC.

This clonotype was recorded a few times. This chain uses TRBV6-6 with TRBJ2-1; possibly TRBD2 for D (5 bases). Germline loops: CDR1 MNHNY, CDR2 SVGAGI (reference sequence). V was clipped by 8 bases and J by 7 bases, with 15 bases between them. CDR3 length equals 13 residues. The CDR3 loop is CASGITRRNEQFF. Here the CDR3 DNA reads TGTGCCAGCGGAATCACGCGGAGGAATGAGCAGTTCTTC.

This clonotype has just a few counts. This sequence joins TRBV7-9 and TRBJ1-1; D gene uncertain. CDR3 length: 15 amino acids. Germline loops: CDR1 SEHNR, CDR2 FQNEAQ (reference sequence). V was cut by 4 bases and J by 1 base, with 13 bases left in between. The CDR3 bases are TGTGCCAGCAGCTCCGTGCTGACAACGAACACTGAAGCTTTCTTT. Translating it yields CASSSVLTTNTEAFF.

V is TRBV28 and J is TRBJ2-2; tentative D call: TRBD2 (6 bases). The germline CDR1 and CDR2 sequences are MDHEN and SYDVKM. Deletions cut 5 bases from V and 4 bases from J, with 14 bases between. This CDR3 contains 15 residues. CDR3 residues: CASSPRLGCTGELFF. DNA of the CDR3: TGTGCCAGCAGTCCCAGACTAGGCTGCACCGGGGAGCTGTTTTTT.

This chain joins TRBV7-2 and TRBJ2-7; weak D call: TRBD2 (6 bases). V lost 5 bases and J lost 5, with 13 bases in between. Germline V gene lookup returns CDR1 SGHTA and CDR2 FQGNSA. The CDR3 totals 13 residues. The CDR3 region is CASSRPGLDEQYF. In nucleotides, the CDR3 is TGTGCCAGCAGCCGCCCGGGACTGGACGAGCAGTACTTC. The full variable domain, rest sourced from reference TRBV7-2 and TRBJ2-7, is GAGVSQSPSNKVTEKGKDVELRCDPISGHTALYWYRQSLGQGLEFLIYFQGNSAPDKSGLPSDRFSAERTGGSVSTLTIQRTQQEDSAVYLCASSRPGLDEQYFGPGTRLTVT.

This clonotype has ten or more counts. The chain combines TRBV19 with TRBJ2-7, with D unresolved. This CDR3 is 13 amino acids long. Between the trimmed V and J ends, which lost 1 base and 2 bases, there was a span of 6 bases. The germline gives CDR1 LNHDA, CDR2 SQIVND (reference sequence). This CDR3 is CASSIGSAYEQYF. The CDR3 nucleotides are TGTGCCAGTAGTATAGGGTCAGCCTACGAGCAGTACTTC.

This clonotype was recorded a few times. The CDR3 DNA reads TGCAGTACTAAAGGACTAGCGGGAGGGCCTCTCAATGAGCAGTTCTTC. Protein sequence: CSTKGLAGGPLNEQFF. This chain uses TRBV20-1 with TRBJ2-1; 15 bases agree with TRBD2. There are 16 residues in the CDR3. J was trimmed by 6 bases and V by 8 bases; bases with no gene match: 11. Germline CDR1 DFQATT, CDR2 SNEGSKA (reference sequence).

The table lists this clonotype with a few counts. CDR3 protein: CASSYSSQGATHEQYF. DNA of the CDR3: TGTGCCAGCAGTTACTCGTCCCAGGGGGCAACTCACGAGCAGTACTTC. The gene calls are TRBV6-6 and TRBJ2-7, with 8 bases fitting TRBD1. Germline V gene lookup returns CDR1 MNHNY and CDR2 SVGAGI (reference sequence). After removal of 0 bases from V and 5 bases from J, the junction contained 9 bases not matched to a gene. The CDR3 runs to 16 residues.

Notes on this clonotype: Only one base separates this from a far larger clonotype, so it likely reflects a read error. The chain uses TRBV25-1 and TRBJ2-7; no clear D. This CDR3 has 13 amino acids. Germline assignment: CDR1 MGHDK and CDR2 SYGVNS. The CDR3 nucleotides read TGTGCCAACAGTGTGACTGGCTCCTACGAGCAGTACTTC. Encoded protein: CANSVTGSYEQYF.

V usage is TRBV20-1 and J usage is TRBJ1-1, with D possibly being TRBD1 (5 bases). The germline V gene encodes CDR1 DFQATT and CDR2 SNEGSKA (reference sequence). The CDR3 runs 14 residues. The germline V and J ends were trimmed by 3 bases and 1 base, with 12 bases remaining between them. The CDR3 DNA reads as TGCAGTGCTAGCCCTACAGGAAGGAACACTGAAGCTTTCTTT. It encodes CSASPTGRNTEAFF.

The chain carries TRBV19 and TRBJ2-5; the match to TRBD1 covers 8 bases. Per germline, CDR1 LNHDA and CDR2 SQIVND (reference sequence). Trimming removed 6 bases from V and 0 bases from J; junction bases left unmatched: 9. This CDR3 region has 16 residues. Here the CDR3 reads CASSLWTGSNQETQYF. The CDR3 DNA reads TGTGCCAGTAGCCTATGGACAGGGTCCAACCAAGAGACCCAGTACTTC.

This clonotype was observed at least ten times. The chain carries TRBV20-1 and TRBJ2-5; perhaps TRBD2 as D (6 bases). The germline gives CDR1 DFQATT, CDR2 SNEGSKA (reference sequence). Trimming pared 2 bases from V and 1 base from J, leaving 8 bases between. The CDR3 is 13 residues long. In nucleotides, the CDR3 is TGCAGTGCTAGACGGAGGGGCCAAGAGACCCAGTACTTC. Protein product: CSARRRGQETQYF.